One sample yielded the 32 T cell receptor beta chains listed below, sequenced in a study of cytomegalovirus exposure and HLA in healthy donors (TCRdb year 2017). Library prep was done by the immunoSEQ multiplex PCR assay. The multiplex PCR relied on a mix of 60 forward primers for TCR Vbeta segments and 13 reverse primers for TCR Jbeta segments. In its TCRdb copy, this immuneACCESS table keeps in-frame sequences only and misses some clones. Where compared with another copy, unresolved V genes explain less than half of these, and the others have no known cause. The sample contains under 150,000 clones, over 8% of them found a single time. The ten largest account for roughly 3% of the sample. The sample consisted of PBMCs. These receptors all stem from a young man in good health and CMV-seronegative.

V is TRBV7-8 and J is TRBJ2-5, with a weak D call TRBD2 (5 bases). Germline loops: CDR1 SGHVS, CDR2 FQNEAQ. The CDR3 contains 15 residues. Trimming cost V 3 bases and J 2 bases, with 13 bases left between them. DNA of the CDR3: TGTGCCAGCAGCTTGTGGCGGGCCTCTCAAGAGACCCAGTACTTC. This codes for CASSLWRASQETQYF.

The chain couples TRBV11-2 to TRBJ2-2, with a possible D match to TRBD2 (6 bases). This CDR3 has 16 amino acids. The germline CDR1 and CDR2 sequences are SGHAT and FQNNGV. Deletions cut 8 bases from V and 8 bases from J, with 24 bases between. CDR3 coding DNA: TGTGCCAGCGCTACTCCGAAGGCCGCGGGGTCTGGGGAGCTGTTTTTT. It encodes CASATPKAAGSGELFF.

This chain joins TRBV6-5 and TRBJ2-5; tentative D call: TRBD1 (6 bases). V dropped 6 bases and J dropped 11 bases, with 16 bases sitting between them. This CDR3 has 12 residues. Germline-derived CDR1 and CDR2 are MNHEY and SVGAGI. The CDR3 coding sequence is TGTGCCAGCAGACAAGGGGACATAAAGCAGTACTTC. Protein product: CASRQGDIKQYF.

This clone was counted only a few times. V and J are TRBV28 and TRBJ1-1; D gene unclear. The CDR3 runs to 10 residues. Germline loops: CDR1 MDHEN, CDR2 SYDVKM. V lost 7 bases and J lost 7, with 7 bases in between. CDR3 nucleotides: TGTGCCAGCACGGGGAATGAAGCTTTCTTT. Its translation: CASTGNEAFF.

This clone was recorded a few times. This rearrangement joins TRBV7-3 to TRBJ2-1; D is undetermined. There are 15 residues in the CDR3. Germline V CDR1 and CDR2: SGHTA, FQGTGA. Between the trimmed V and J ends, which lost 5 bases and 0 bases, there was a span of 11 bases. The CDR3 DNA is TGTGCCAGCAGCGAGACTCCTAACTCCTACAATGAGCAGTTCTTC. Translating gives CASSETPNSYNEQFF.

This clone was detected a few times. The rearrangement links TRBV4-1 to TRBJ2-3; TRBD2 matches at 13 bases. The CDR3 length is 19 residues. With V trimmed by 5 bases and J by 0 bases, 11 bases remained unmatched. From germline, CDR1 is MGHRA and CDR2 YSYEKL. The CDR3 DNA follows: TGCGCCAGCAGCACACCGCCGGGACTAGCGGGACCTAGCACAGATACGCAGTATTTT. This translates into CASSTPPGLAGPSTDTQYF.

This chain uses TRBV5-1 with TRBJ1-6; 7 bases agree with TRBD1. The V and J ends lost 0 bases and 5 bases, in that order; junction bases with no gene match: 2. Germline-derived CDR1 and CDR2 are SGHRS and YFSETQ. The CDR3 is 15 amino acids. The CDR3 DNA reads TGCGCCAGCAGCTTGGGAGACAGGGATAATTCACCCCTCCACTTT. It specifies CASSLGDRDNSPLHF.

V is TRBV5-1 and J is TRBJ2-7, with D perhaps TRBD1 (6 bases). This CDR3 has 14 residues. The V gene's germline CDR1 is SGHRS and CDR2 YFSETQ. V lost 4 bases to trimming and J lost 4 bases, with 15 bases between them. In nucleotides, the CDR3 is TGCGCCAGCAGCGAAGTACAGGGATCGTACGAGCAGTACTTC. As protein: CASSEVQGSYEQYF. The whole variable domain, remainder taken from reference TRBV5-1 and TRBJ2-7, is KAGVTQTPRYLIKTRGQQVTLSCSPISGHRSVSWYQQTPGQGLQFLFEYFSETQRNKGNFPGRFSGRQFSNSRSEMNVSTLELGDSALYLCASSEVQGSYEQYFGPGTRLTVT.

This chain links TRBV18 with TRBJ2-1; TRBD2 matches 7 bases. The V and J ends lost 3 bases and 8 bases, in that order; junction bases with no gene match: 4. This CDR3 comprises 13 residues. Germline V gene sequence: CDR1 KGHSH, CDR2 LQKENI. CDR3 amino acids: CASSPAGRDEQFF. CDR3 bases: TGTGCCAGCTCACCGGCAGGGAGGGATGAGCAGTTCTTC.

This clone came up a few times. The chain recombines TRBV27 with TRBJ2-1, with 11 bases matching TRBD2. Trimming took 7 bases from V and 15 from J; bases not matched to a gene: 17. Germline CDR1 and CDR2: MNHEY and SMNVEV (reference sequence). The CDR3 runs 15 residues. This CDR3 reads CASTSRTSGYHAWFF. The CDR3 DNA follows: TGTGCCAGCACCTCCCGGACTAGCGGGTACCATGCATGGTTCTTC.

The V call is TRBV28, the J call TRBJ1-1, with D unresolved. Looked up from germline, CDR1 is MDHEN and CDR2 is SYDVKM. This CDR3 has 12 residues. Trimming took 2 bases from V and 4 from J, leaving 5 bases between them. The CDR3 coding sequence is TGTGCCAGCAGTTTACGAGGCACTGAAGCTTTCTTT. Translated: CASSLRGTEAFF.

This sequence joins TRBV10-2 and TRBJ1-2, with 8 bases fitting TRBD1. The germline gives CDR1 WSHSY, CDR2 SAAADI. The CDR3 sequence is 14 residues long. The V segment lost 6 bases and the J segment 7 bases; nucleotides outside the gene matches: 10. CDR3 region: CASSGGQGAVGYTF. For the CDR3, the DNA is TGCGCCAGCAGCGGAGGTCAGGGGGCGGTTGGCTACACCTTC.

There are a few counts of this clone. The rearrangement links TRBV7-9 to TRBJ2-1; the match to TRBD1 covers 11 bases. The germline V gene has CDR1 SEHNR and CDR2 FQNEAQ (reference sequence). The CDR3 totals 17 residues. The J segment lost 0 bases and the V segment lost 1 base, leaving 2 bases of the junction unmatched. CDR3 in DNA: TGTGCCAGCAGCTTAGGGGGGACAGGGGGCTCCTACAATGAGCAGTTCTTC. Translation gives CASSLGGTGGSYNEQFF.

This clone was counted between two and nine times. This chain joins TRBV9 and TRBJ2-1; 9 nucleotides match TRBD1. Germline CDR1 SGDLS, CDR2 YYNGEE. The trim removed 3 bases at V and 2 bases at J, leaving 6 bases unmatched. The CDR3 length is 16 residues. CDR3 nucleotide sequence: TGTGCCAGCAGCGCCCGGGACAGGGACCCCTACAATGAGCAGTTCTTC. Its protein product is CASSARDRDPYNEQFF.

J is TRBJ2-5 and V is TRBV19; 11 nucleotides align to TRBD2. Unmatched junction bases numbered 5, after V lost 3 bases and J lost 5 bases. The germline V gene encodes CDR1 LNHDA and CDR2 SQIVND (reference sequence). This CDR3 contains 15 residues. CDR3 residues: CASSMGTSGGETQYF. CDR3 DNA sequence: TGTGCCAGTAGTATGGGGACTAGCGGAGGGGAGACCCAGTACTTC.

V is TRBV25-1 and J is TRBJ2-3, with TRBD2 identical over 8 bases. V was pared by 5 bases and J by 5 bases, with 9 bases of the junction left unmatched. CDR3 length: 15 residues. Germline CDR1 is MGHDK and CDR2 is SYGVNS. DNA of the CDR3: TGTGCCAGCAGTTCGGGGGGGGATCCCCAAGATACGCAGTATTTT. This encodes CASSSGGDPQDTQYF.

This sequence joins TRBV9 and TRBJ2-2, with a weak D call TRBD1 (6 bases). The V end lost 1 base, the J end lost 3 bases, and 10 bases lay between the germline ends. Germline V CDR1 and CDR2: SGDLS, YYNGEE. CDR3 length equals 15 residues. DNA of the CDR3: TGTGCCAGCAGCGTACGGACAGCGGACACCGGGGAGCTGTTTTTT. As protein: CASSVRTADTGELFF.

There are a few counts of this clone. The chain joins TRBV11-2 to TRBJ2-3; 10 positions agree with TRBD2. V lost 6 bases, J lost 6 bases, and 18 bases stayed unmatched. The CDR3 is 18 residues long. The germline gives CDR1 SGHAT, CDR2 FQNNGV. The CDR3 region has the DNA TGTGCCAGCAGACTCTCGGGAGCGGGGGGGCCGGTGAGGGATACGCAGTATTTT. Its protein is CASRLSGAGGPVRDTQYF.

There are a few counts of this clone. This chain connects TRBV6-6 to TRBJ1-2; no definite D call. Trimming left V 6 bases short and J 1 base short, with 9 bases between. The CDR3 has 13 residues. Germline V CDR1 and CDR2: MNHNY, SVGAGI (reference sequence). The CDR3 protein is CASSMTLNYGYTF. CDR3 nucleotides: TGTGCCAGCAGCATGACACTTAACTATGGCTACACCTTC.

The chain couples TRBV28 to TRBJ1-2, with D unclear. Germline V gene sequence: CDR1 MDHEN, CDR2 SYDVKM. This CDR3 has 13 amino acids. The V end was cut by 5 bases, the J end by 8 bases, with 15 bases between. CDR3 sequence (DNA): TGTGCCAGCAGTACGACTGAGTCCGTAGGCTACACCTTC. Translation gives CASSTTESVGYTF.

The rearrangement links TRBV27 to TRBJ1-1, with D possibly being TRBD1 (5 bases). The CDR3 is 13 amino acids. V was shortened by 2 bases and J by 4 bases, with 8 bases between the two germline ends. Germline V gene data show CDR1 as MNHEY and CDR2 as SMNVEV (reference sequence). CDR3 nucleotides: TGTGCCAGCAGTTTAAGGAGGGGCACTGAAGCTTTCTTT. Protein sequence: CASSLRRGTEAFF.

This clone has at least ten counts. The chain joins TRBV7-9 to TRBJ2-7, with 8 bases identical to TRBD1. With V trimmed by 4 bases and J by 0 bases, 11 bases remained unmatched. This CDR3 comprises 17 residues. Germline CDR1 reads SEHNR; CDR2 reads FQNEAQ (reference sequence). The CDR3 coding sequence is TGTGCCAGCAGCTCTCTAGATTTGACAGGGGACTCCTACGAGCAGTACTTC. Translated: CASSSLDLTGDSYEQYF. Using reference TRBV7-9 and TRBJ2-7 for the parts outside the CDR3, the full variable domain is DTGVSQNPRHKITKRGQNVTFRCDPISEHNRLYWYRQTLGQGPEFLTYFQNEAQLEKSRLLSDRFSAERPKGSFSTLEIQRTEQGDSAMYLCASSSLDLTGDSYEQYFGPGTRLTVT.

This chain uses TRBV9 with TRBJ2-3, with D possibly matching TRBD1 (6 bases). Germline V CDR1 and CDR2: SGDLS, YYNGEE. The CDR3 spans 16 residues. V gave up 3 bases and J gave up 1 base, with 15 bases separating them. CDR3 amino acids: CASSASVQGGTDTQYF. CDR3 in DNA: TGTGCCAGCAGCGCGTCCGTACAGGGTGGCACAGATACGCAGTATTTT. Supplemented by reference TRBV9 and TRBJ2-3, the full variable domain reads DSGVTQTPKHLITATGQRVTLRCSPRSGDLSVYWYQQSLDQGLQFLIQYYNGEERAKGNILERFSAQQFPDLHSELNLSSLELGDSALYFCASSASVQGGTDTQYFGPGTRLTVL.

The chain joins TRBV2 to TRBJ2-7, with a weak D call TRBD1 (6 bases). Germline V gives CDR1 SNHLY, CDR2 FYNNEI. CDR3 length: 15 residues. The germline V and J ends were trimmed by 0 bases and 7 bases, with 16 bases remaining between them. The CDR3 DNA sequence: TGTGCCAGCAGTGAAGCGCTTTGGACAGCAGGGGAGCAGTACTTC. This translates into CASSEALWTAGEQYF. Based on the CDR3 plus reference TRBV2 and TRBJ2-7, the full variable domain is EPEVTQTPSHQVTQMGQEVILRCVPISNHLYFYWYRQILGQKVEFLVSFYNNEISEKSEIFDDQFSVERPDGSNFTLKIRSTKLEDSAMYFCASSEALWTAGEQYFGPGTRLTVT.

This clone was counted between two and nine times. This rearrangement joins TRBV13 to TRBJ2-3; 10 bases map to TRBD1. CDR1 is PRHDT, CDR2 FYEKMQ, per germline (reference sequence). CDR3 length: 14 amino acids. V lost 4 bases to trimming and J lost 6 bases; unmatched junction nucleotides: 4. The CDR3 spells CASSSRDRGDTQYF. In DNA, the CDR3 is TGTGCCAGCAGCTCCCGGGACAGGGGTGATACGCAGTATTTT.

The chain employs TRBV7-9 and TRBJ1-6; no clear D gene. CDR1 and CDR2 from the germline V gene are SEHNR and FQNEAQ (reference sequence). The CDR3 length is 12 residues. V gave up 6 bases and J gave up 8 bases, with 8 bases separating them. CDR3 DNA sequence: TGTGCCAGCAGTTACGGGGATTCACCCCTCCACTTT. It is translated as CASSYGDSPLHF.

This clone was seen more than once but under ten times. One end of the junction does not line up with germline, which may come from a read error. The chain combines TRBV29-1 with TRBJ1-5, with a tentative D call TRBD1 (5 bases). This CDR3 spans 12 amino acids. Germline CDR1 and CDR2: SQVTM and ANQGSEA. CDR3 nucleotides: TGCAGCGTTCAAGACAGCGGGGAGCCCCAGCATTTT. This sequence encodes CSVQDSGEPQHF.

Only a few counts were recorded for this clone. This chain joins TRBV11-3 and TRBJ1-1, with D perhaps TRBD1 (5 bases). Deletions cut 4 bases from V and 1 base from J, with 7 bases between. This CDR3 comprises 13 residues. Per germline, CDR1 SGHNT and CDR2 YENEEA. As DNA, the CDR3 is TGTGCCAGCAGCTCAGGACAGAACACTGAAGCTTTCTTT. It specifies CASSSGQNTEAFF.

J is TRBJ1-1 and V is TRBV23-1, with 8 bases lining up with TRBD1. TRBV23-1 is assigned to the ORF class and has an uncertain function. The CDR3 is made up of 17 amino acids. The ends lost 0 bases at V and 6 bases at J; junction bases unmatched: 12. CDR3 protein: CASSQSSSTGAGAEAFF. The DNA for the CDR3 is TGCGCCAGCAGTCAATCAAGTTCGACAGGGGCCGGGGCTGAAGCTTTCTTT.

This clone was picked up a small number of times. The V and J genes are TRBV9 and TRBJ2-5; 11 bases match TRBD1. Per the germline V gene, CDR1 is SGDLS and CDR2 is YYNGEE. The CDR3 has 13 amino acids. Trimming at V came to 3 bases and at J to 9 bases, leaving 4 bases not matched to a gene. The DNA for the CDR3 is TGTGCCAGCAGCGACGGGACAGGGGGAGCCCAGTACTTC. Protein: CASSDGTGGAQYF.

The chain joins TRBV9 to TRBJ2-3; 12 bases fit TRBD2. The CDR3 sequence is 16 residues long. With V trimmed by 1 base and J by 6 bases, 6 bases remained unmatched. Germline lookup yields CDR1 SGDLS and CDR2 YYNGEE. This CDR3 is CASSVTTSGSEDTQYF. CDR3 bases: TGTGCCAGCAGCGTAACGACTAGCGGGAGTGAGGATACGCAGTATTTT.

This sequence joins TRBV28 and TRBJ2-1, with a tentative D call TRBD2 (6 bases). Trimming cost V 6 bases and J 4 bases, with 19 bases left between them. The CDR3 extends over 16 amino acids. The germline CDR1 and CDR2 sequences are MDHEN and SYDVKM. CDR3 coding DNA: TGTGCCAGCAGCCCCGTGGGGCGGGACGAATACAATGAGCAGTTCTTC. This translates into CASSPVGRDEYNEQFF. The entire variable domain, with the rest obtained from reference TRBV28 and TRBJ2-1, is as follows: DVKVTQSSRYLVKRTGEKVFLECVQDMDHENMFWYRQDPGLGLRLIYFSYDVKMKEKGDIPEGYSVSREKKERFSLILESASTNQTSMYLCASSPVGRDEYNEQFFGPGTRLTVL.